This TCR beta chain was profiled in a study of blood T cells in healthy people across ages. Germline values: CDR1 DFQATT, CDR2 SNEGSKA (reference sequence). Between the trimmed V and J ends, which lost 3 bases and 5 bases, there was a span of 13 bases. This CDR3 region has 13 residues. Per-sample yields of isolated PBMCs were at least 6 million. Using a J-beta primer mix together with a sample-barcoded 5' primer, a second PCR was run for roughly 6 to 12 cycles. TCRdb used MiXCR to reprocess the 5' RACE reads, holding one entry per CDR3 protein. The sample has 700,000 or so distinct CDR3 sequences, approximately 22% seen once. Study-wide results and caveats: Age showed a roughly linear inverse relationship with TCR beta diversity per million T cells. Observed TCR beta diversity showed a strong correlation with the percentage of naive T cells as measured by flow cytometry. In long-lived donors, naive CD4+ cell counts and diversity exceeded those of aged donors.

In the case of this clonotype: Its specificity is unknown.

The V call is TRBV20-1, the J call TRBJ1-2; unclear D gene. The sequence derives from a man aged 65-85 years in good health. Sample: blood. CDR3 protein: CSARAAGIYGYTF. CDR3 coding DNA: TGCAGTGCTAGGGCGGCGGGGATATATGGCTACACCTTC.